This entry features one T cell receptor (beta chain) sequence. Its target is not known. Previously, flow cytometry had revealed CD8+CD57+ cell expansion in the patients chosen for sequencing. The sample is drawn from a study of CD8+CD57+ T cells in acquired aplastic anemia. There are 11 residues in the CDR3. V lost 3 bases to trimming and J lost 5 bases, with 4 bases between them. Study-level results: The study identified twenty-nine CD8+ CDR3 sequences shared by patients and controls. In CD8+ cells, Simpson's diversity showed no significant difference between patients and controls.

The study profiled TCR beta VDJ and CDR3 using genomic DNA as template. TCRdb reprocessed the reads with MiXCR, giving one entry per CDR3 protein. The sample gives about 58,000 distinct CDR3 sequences, roughly three fifths of which show up once; about 15% is in the top ten. Input material: sorted CD4+, CD8+, or CD8+CD57+ T cells (not recorded which) from PBMCs. The receptor comes from a human donor with aplastic anemia. This chain uses TRBV12-3 or TRBV12-4 with TRBJ1-1; D is uncertain. The CDR3 reads CASSFGTEAFF. The CDR3 DNA follows: TGTGCCAGCAGTTTTGGGACTGAAGCTTTCTTT.